Listed here is a single T cell receptor beta chain. V shed 7 bases and J shed 0 bases, with 14 bases lying between them. Germline V gene sequence: CDR1 SGHDT, CDR2 YYEEEE. The CDR3 is made up of 14 amino acids. This sample stems from a study of blood T cell repertoires in COVID-19. Libraries were prepared by immunoSEQ multiplex PCR; TCRdb keeps only in-frame clonotypes and omits some of them. The sample lists about 42,000 clones, about nine tenths occurring once. Source material: peripheral blood. The J gene is TRBJ2-7, the V gene TRBV5-6; possible D gene TRBD1, 6 bases. The clonotype originates from a human donor in a cohort sampled during active COVID-19. DNA for the CDR3: TGTGCCAGCTCAACGACGGACAGCTCCTACGAGCAGTACTTC. It encodes CASSTTDSSYEQYF.